The sequence of this TCR beta chain was determined in a study of T-cell reconstitution after alpha-beta-depleted transplantation in children. From germline, CDR1 is SEHNR and CDR2 FQNEAQ (reference sequence). Trimming took 11 bases from V and 9 from J, leaving 14 bases between them. CDR3 size: 11 residues. As it was prepared, the TCRbeta library received unique molecular identifiers. TCRdb called the PCR reads again in MiXCR, with one record for every CDR3 protein. The sample has about 500,000 distinct CDR3 sequences; about 33% are singletons. The material sequenced was PBMCs from the stem cell graft donor, taken from the stem cell graft. The genes are TRBV7-9 and TRBJ2-1, with D perhaps TRBD1 (6 bases). This sequence was found in a human donor who donated a stem cell graft to a child with aplastic anemia. The CDR3 DNA reads as TGTGCCGGGGACATTGTCGTTGAGCAGTTCTTC. Translating gives CAGDIVVEQFF.